This T cell receptor beta chain was sequenced in a study of Graves' ophthalmopathy and Graves' hyperthyroidism. From RNA, the CDR3 regions of TCR beta chains were amplified and sequenced. First-round RT-PCR relied on HTBI primers, and a second-round multiplex PCR came next. TCRdb re-derived calls from the multiplex PCR reads in MiXCR, one entry per CDR3 protein. The sample holds 200,000 to 250,000 distinct CDR3 sequences, around 42% seen once. About this clonotype itself: The target antigen is unknown.

The length of the CDR3 is 14 residues. The junction had 5 bases not matched to a gene; V was cut back by 3 bases and J by 5 bases. Germline CDR1 ENHRY, CDR2 SYGVKD. Study observations and caveats: Blood also carried most expanded thyroid clonotypes exceeding 0.001 frequency.

With a duration under 3 months, ophthalmopathy in the donors showed moderate-to-severe activity, CAS ≥3 and NOSPECS ≥4. The sequenced material came from peripheral blood. The gene calls are TRBV10-3 and TRBJ1-2, with 8 bases identical to TRBD1. The TCR originated in an adult man with Graves' ophthalmopathy. CDR3 in amino acids: CAISDNRGLYGYTF. CDR3 coding DNA: TGTGCCATCAGTGATAACAGGGGGTTATATGGCTACACCTTC.